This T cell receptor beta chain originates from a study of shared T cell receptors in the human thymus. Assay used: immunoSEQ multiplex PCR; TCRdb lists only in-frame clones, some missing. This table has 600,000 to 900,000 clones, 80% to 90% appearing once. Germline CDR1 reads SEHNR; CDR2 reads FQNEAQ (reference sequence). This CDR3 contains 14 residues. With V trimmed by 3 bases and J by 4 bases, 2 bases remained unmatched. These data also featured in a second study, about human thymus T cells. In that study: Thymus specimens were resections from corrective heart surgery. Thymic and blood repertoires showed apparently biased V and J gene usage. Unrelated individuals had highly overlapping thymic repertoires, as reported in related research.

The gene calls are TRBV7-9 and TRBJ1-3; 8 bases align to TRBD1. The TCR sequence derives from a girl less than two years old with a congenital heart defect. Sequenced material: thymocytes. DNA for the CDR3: TGTGCCAGCAGCTTCGGACAGGGAGGAAACACCATATATTTT. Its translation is CASSFGQGGNTIYF.